This TCR beta chain comes out of a study of T-cell memory formation after mild COVID-19. Overall study findings and caveats: Pre-infection memory held some responding clones, suggesting pre-existing cross-reactive T cells responded.

On this clonotype itself: Its specificity is unknown.

Per germline, CDR1 SGHVS and CDR2 FQNEAQ. The CDR3 is 12 residues long. V was trimmed by 1 base and J by 6 bases, leaving 7 bases between them. TCRdb called the 5' RACE reads again in MiXCR, with one record for every CDR3 protein. This table has a few hundred thousand distinct CDR3 sequences, more than 15% appearing once. The sequenced material came from PBMCs or a T cell subset sorted from them (not recorded which). This TCR came from a man younger than 30 who had mild COVID-19 (a few samples of this study predate the infection). Cell type and time point are not known. This rearrangement joins TRBV7-8 to TRBJ2-7; no firm D call. CDR3 sequence (DNA): TGTGCCAGCAGCTTAGGATGGGGCGAGCAGTACTTC. Amino acids: CASSLGWGEQYF.